This TCR beta chain comes out of a study of PD-1 blockade in mismatch repair-deficient tumors. Study at large: Patients had around twelve mismatch repair-deficient cancer types, all previously treated and progressing. Overall study findings and caveats: Tumor-resident clones, often undetectable pretreatment in blood, expanded then contracted after pembrolizumab.

A few pembrolizumab responders had their TCRs sequenced. With V trimmed by 3 bases and J by 5 bases, 12 bases remained unmatched. CDR1 is GTSNPN and CDR2 is SVGIG in the germline V gene (reference sequence). This CDR3 contains 15 residues. To note about this clone: Antigen specificity is unknown.

Assay: immunoSEQ multiplex PCR; the TCRdb copy retains only in-frame clones and omits some. The data contain 80,000 to 100,000 clones, approximately 81% of them singletons. The V call is TRBV30, the J call TRBJ1-2, with 7 positions matching TRBD1. The clonotype originates from an adult with mismatch repair-deficient cancer. Sequences were derived from peripheral blood, sampled 12 weeks after starting pembrolizumab. The chain's CDR3 is CAWRFRGVSEYGYTF. Here the CDR3 DNA reads TGTGCCTGGAGATTCAGGGGGGTTTCGGAATATGGCTACACCTTC.